This passage covers 14 T cell receptor beta chains from one sample sequenced in a study of T cell changes during pregnancy in multiple sclerosis. Repertoires were generated with immunoSEQ multiplex PCR, while TCRdb's copy carries only in-frame clones and drops some. Found here are about 87,000 clones, 93% of them singletons; the top ten hold less than 1.5%. Sequencing used peripheral blood, obtained in the third trimester of pregnancy. The receptors shown here come from a female donor in good health, enrolled as a control in a pregnancy study.

The J gene is TRBJ2-1, the V gene TRBV15, with 9 bases fitting TRBD2. The CDR3 has 12 amino acids. The J segment lost 6 bases and the V segment lost 8 bases, leaving 2 bases of the junction unmatched. Germline CDR1 is LNHNV and CDR2 is YYDKDF (reference sequence). The CDR3 DNA reads TGTGCCACCGGGACTAGCAGCAATGAGCAGTTCTTC. The encoded protein is CATGTSSNEQFF.

The gene calls are TRBV2 and TRBJ2-5, with D unresolved. Trimming removed 2 bases from V and 1 base from J, with 11 bases in between. This CDR3 contains 15 residues. Germline V CDR1 and CDR2: SNHLY, FYNNEI. CDR3 coding DNA: TGTGCCAGCAGTGAAATAGGTCGACTCCAAGAGACCCAGTACTTC. Translated, it gives CASSEIGRLQETQYF.

The chain recombines TRBV9 with TRBJ2-1; 9 bases match TRBD2. This CDR3 has 16 residues. Germline V CDR1 and CDR2: SGDLS, YYNGEE. Trimming removed 3 bases from V and 0 bases from J; junction bases left unmatched: 4. The CDR3 sequence is CASSEIAGVSYNEQFF. The CDR3 bases are TGTGCCAGCAGCGAAATAGCGGGAGTCTCCTACAATGAGCAGTTCTTC.

This sequence joins TRBV6-5 and TRBJ2-7; a possible D gene is TRBD1 (6 bases). Germline V gene data show CDR1 as MNHEY and CDR2 as SVGAGI. V lost 6 bases to trimming and J lost 7 bases, with 13 bases between them. The CDR3 runs 12 residues. Here the CDR3 reads CASSRDTREQYF. The CDR3 DNA follows: TGTGCCAGCAGCCGGGACACTAGAGAGCAGTACTTC.

This chain links TRBV6-4 with TRBJ2-3, with TRBD2 matching over 13 bases. The V gene's germline CDR1 is MRHNA and CDR2 SNTAGT. Unmatched junction bases numbered 7, after V lost 6 bases and J lost 4 bases. This CDR3 comprises 16 residues. This CDR3 is CASRRTSGSGSDTQYF. The DNA of the CDR3 is TGTGCCAGCAGGAGGACTAGCGGGAGCGGATCAGATACGCAGTATTTT.

V and J are TRBV2 and TRBJ2-7, with D unresolved. Deletions cut 10 bases from V and 2 bases from J, with 18 bases between. The CDR3 extends over 14 amino acids. Germline V CDR1 and CDR2: SNHLY, FYNNEI. CDR3 sequence: CATEAIQLTYEQYF. CDR3 coding DNA: TGTGCCACCGAGGCCATCCAGCTTACCTACGAGCAGTACTTC.

The V gene is TRBV7-9, the J gene TRBJ1-3, with a tentative D call TRBD1 (5 bases). There are 17 residues in the CDR3. Trimming took 5 bases from V and 1 from J, leaving 18 bases between them. Germline V lookup: CDR1 SEHNR, CDR2 FQNEAQ (reference sequence). The CDR3 loop reads CASSGPRGGVSGNTIYF. In DNA, the CDR3 is TGTGCCAGCAGCGGACCCCGGGGGGGAGTATCTGGAAACACCATATATTTT.

The V call is TRBV7-2, the J call TRBJ2-2, with 11 bases matching TRBD2. V was pared by 0 bases and J by 7 bases, with 7 bases of the junction left unmatched. The CDR3 runs to 17 residues. CDR1 and CDR2 (germline): SGHTA, FQGNSA. This CDR3 reads CASSLASSGRLGGELFF. CDR3 DNA: TGTGCCAGCAGCTTAGCGTCTAGCGGGAGGTTAGGCGGGGAGCTGTTTTTT.

The chain couples TRBV5-4 to TRBJ2-3; TRBD2 aligns across 9 bases. J lost 6 bases, V lost 4 bases, and 9 bases had no gene match. This CDR3 is 15 amino acids long. The germline V gene encodes CDR1 SGHNT and CDR2 YYREEE (reference sequence). Written as DNA, the CDR3 is TGTGCCAGCAGCCCCGCGGGAGGGCTCACGGATACGCAGTATTTT. Its protein is CASSPAGGLTDTQYF.

This rearrangement joins TRBV28 to TRBJ2-2; possible D gene TRBD2, 5 bases. V was clipped by 4 bases and J by 7 bases, with 22 bases between them. CDR1 is MDHEN and CDR2 is SYDVKM in the germline V gene. The CDR3 length is 17 residues. The CDR3 spells CASSSAPTEVRVGELFF. The CDR3 bases are TGTGCCAGCAGTTCCGCTCCCACAGAGGTGAGGGTCGGGGAGCTGTTTTTT.

The J gene is TRBJ2-7, the V gene TRBV29-1; D is ambiguous. Germline CDR1 and CDR2: SQVTM and ANQGSEA. The CDR3 consists of 12 residues. Trimming took off 5 bases at V and 0 bases at J, with 8 bases between the two ends. This chain's CDR3 is CSVLGVSYEQYF. CDR3 nucleotides: TGCAGCGTTCTCGGAGTCTCCTACGAGCAGTACTTC.

This clone was seen ten or more times. In nucleotides, the CDR3 is TGTGCCAGCAGCTTGAGCGGGAGCTCCTACGAGCAGTACTTC. It yields the protein CASSLSGSSYEQYF. This chain uses TRBV5-6 with TRBJ2-7; 8 bases map to TRBD2. The CDR3 consists of 14 residues. CDR1 and CDR2 from the germline V gene are SGHDT and YYEEEE. Unmatched junction bases numbered 0, after V lost 1 base and J lost 0 bases.

The rearrangement links TRBV2 to TRBJ2-1, with 12 bases fitting TRBD2. The CDR3 is made up of 15 amino acids. Per the germline V gene, CDR1 is SNHLY and CDR2 is FYNNEI. J gave up 8 bases and V 3 bases, and 5 bases lay outside the gene matches. CDR3 sequence (DNA): TGTGCCAGCAGTGATGAGACTAGCGGGAGTTATGAGCAGTTCTTC. It is translated as CASSDETSGSYEQFF. Full variable domain (remainder filled in from reference TRBV2 and TRBJ2-1): EPEVTQTPSHQVTQMGQEVILRCVPISNHLYFYWYRQILGQKVEFLVSFYNNEISEKSEIFDDQFSVERPDGSNFTLKIRSTKLEDSAMYFCASSDETSGSYEQFFGPGTRLTVL.

The genes are TRBV19 and TRBJ2-7; possibly TRBD1 for D (5 bases). The CDR3 length is 13 residues. Germline values: CDR1 LNHDA, CDR2 SQIVND (reference sequence). V dropped 5 bases and J dropped 0 bases, with 8 bases sitting between them. The CDR3 spells CASSPGNSYEQYF. DNA for the CDR3: TGTGCCAGTAGTCCAGGGAACTCCTACGAGCAGTACTTC.